This T cell receptor beta chain was sequenced in a study of response to subunit inactivated influenza vaccine. Study-wide results and limits: Authors proposed each seasonal influenza vaccination draws in few new T cells.

V lost 2 bases to trimming and J lost 4 bases, with 3 bases between them. CDR1 and CDR2 (germline): ENHRY, SYGVKD. CDR3 length: 11 amino acids. TCRdb recomputed calls from the RT-PCR reads with MiXCR, one row per CDR3 protein. The sample carries about 800,000 distinct CDR3 sequences, 21% recorded once. With regard to this clonotype: The target antigen is unknown.

Sequences were derived from PBMCs from blood, sampled more than 4 days after vaccination. The chain uses TRBV10-3 and TRBJ2-7, with D uncertain. This clonotype was obtained from a man aged 45-65 years who received an inactivated influenza vaccine. CDR3 residues: CAISELYEQYF. In DNA, the CDR3 is TGTGCCATCAGTGAGCTTTACGAGCAGTACTTC.